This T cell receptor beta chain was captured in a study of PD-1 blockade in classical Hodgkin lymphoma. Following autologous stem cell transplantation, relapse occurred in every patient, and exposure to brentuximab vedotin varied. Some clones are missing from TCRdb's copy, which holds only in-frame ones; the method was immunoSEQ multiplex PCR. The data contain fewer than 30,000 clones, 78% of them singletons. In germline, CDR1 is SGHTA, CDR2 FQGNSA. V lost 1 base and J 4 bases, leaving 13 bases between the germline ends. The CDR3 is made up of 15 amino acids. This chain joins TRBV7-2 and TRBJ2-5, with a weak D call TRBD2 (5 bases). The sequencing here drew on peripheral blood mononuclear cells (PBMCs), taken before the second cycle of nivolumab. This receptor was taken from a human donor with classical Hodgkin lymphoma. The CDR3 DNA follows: TGTGCCAGCAGCTTAGAGGGCGGGTTCAGAGAGACCCAGTACTTC. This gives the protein CASSLEGGFRETQYF. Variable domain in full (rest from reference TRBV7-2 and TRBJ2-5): GAGVSQSPSNKVTEKGKDVELRCDPISGHTALYWYRQSLGQGLEFLIYFQGNSAPDKSGLPSDRFSAERTGGSVSTLTIQRTQQEDSAVYLCASSLEGGFRETQYFGPGTRLLVL.